The table lists the clone carrying this T cell receptor beta chain with many counts. Its antigen is as yet unknown. The DNA is left out, because the CDR3 cannot be placed on it with certainty; the CDR3 is given as TCRdb lists it. Germline V CDR1 and CDR2: SQVTM, ANQGSEA. The CDR3 has 11 residues if both end residues are counted. The sample is drawn from a study of T-cell memory formation after mild COVID-19. Study-wide context: Across donors, TCR clusters were largely donor specific. Whole-study findings and limits: The study found contracting CD4+ clones mainly in CM and EM and contracting CD8+ clones in EMRA. The appearance of some responding clones in pre-infection memory suggested that cross-reactive memory joined.

5'RACE with constant-segment primers built TCRalpha and TCRbeta cDNA libraries with UMIs. TCRdb reprocessed the 5' RACE reads with MiXCR, giving one entry per CDR3 protein. The sample holds 450,000 or so distinct CDR3 sequences; around 25% are singletons and the top ten take around an eighth. Sequencing was performed on PBMCs or a T cell subset sorted from them (not recorded which). This sequence originates from an adult woman who had mild COVID-19 (a few samples of this study predate the infection). Cell type and time point are not known. The rearrangement joins TRBV29-1 to TRBJ2-7; TRBD1 is the table's D call and was not checked against the DNA. This chain's CDR3 is CSVGDGSLKYF.